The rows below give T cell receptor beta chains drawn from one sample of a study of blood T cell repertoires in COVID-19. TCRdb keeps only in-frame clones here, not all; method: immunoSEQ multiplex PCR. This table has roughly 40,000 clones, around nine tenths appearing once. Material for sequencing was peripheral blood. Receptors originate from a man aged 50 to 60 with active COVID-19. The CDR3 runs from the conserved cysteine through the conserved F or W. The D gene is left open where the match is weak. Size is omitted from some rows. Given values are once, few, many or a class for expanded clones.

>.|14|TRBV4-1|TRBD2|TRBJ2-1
TGCGCCAGCAGCCACGCTAGCGGAAACAATGAGCAGTTCTTC
CASSHASGNNEQFF
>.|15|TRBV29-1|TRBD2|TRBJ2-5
TGCAGCGCCCAGGGACTAGCGGGGACCCAAGAGACCCAGTACTTC
CSAQGLAGTQETQYF
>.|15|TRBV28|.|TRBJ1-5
TGTGCCAGCAGCGGGGGAGAGTATAGCAATCAGCCCCAGCATTTT
CASSGGEYSNQPQHF
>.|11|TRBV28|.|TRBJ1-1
TGTGCCAGCAGCCTCTTCACTGAAGCTTTCTTT
CASSLFTEAFF
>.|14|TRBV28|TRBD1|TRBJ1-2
TGTGCCAGCAGTCGGGACAGGGTCGAGTCTGGCTACACCTTC
CASSRDRVESGYTF
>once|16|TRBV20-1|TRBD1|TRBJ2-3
TGCAGTGCTAGTTCCGCCGGGACAGGAGGGACAGATACGCAGTATTTT
CSASSAGTGGTDTQYF
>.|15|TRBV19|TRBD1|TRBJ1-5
TGTGCCAGTACTACTATGGACAGGGGGATTCAGCCCCAGCATTTT
CASTTMDRGIQPQHF
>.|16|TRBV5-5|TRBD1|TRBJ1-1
TGTGCCAGCAGCGGTCCCGGGACAGGACCGATCACTGAAGCTTTCTTT
CASSGPGTGPITEAFF
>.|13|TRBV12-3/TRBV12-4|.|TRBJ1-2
TGTGCCAGCGGTCTTTCCCGGTTCTATGGCTACACCTTC
CASGLSRFYGYTF
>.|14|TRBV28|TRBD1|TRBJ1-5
TGTGCCAGCAGCCTGAGGGGGCGTAATCAGCCCCAGCATTTT
CASSLRGRNQPQHF
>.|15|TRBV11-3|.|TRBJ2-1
TGTGCCAGCAGCCCATTTTATGTTGGGGCAGATGAGCAGTTCTTC
CASSPFYVGADEQFF
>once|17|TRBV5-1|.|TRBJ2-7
TGCGCCAGCAGCTTCGGCCAGGGGCAAGGGATTCCCTACGAGCAGTACTTC
CASSFGQGQGIPYEQYF